This TCR beta chain was identified in a study of cytomegalovirus exposure and HLA in healthy donors. Study context: From 150 million to 200 million T cells, an earlier analysis saw approximately 120 million unique TCR beta sequences. The Caucasian-associated ancestry cluster contained 65% to 85% of the approximately 390 genotyped donors. Study conclusions and caveats: The investigators catalogued some 160 TCR beta chains as cytomegalovirus-associated.

As regards this clone: The antigen remains undetermined.

PCR involved 60 Vbeta and 13 Jbeta primers. The protocol was immunoSEQ multiplex PCR, while the TCRdb copy is restricted to in-frame clones and leaves out a portion. The table lists tens of thousands of clones, over 55% of them singletons. CDR3 size: 15 residues. Germline V gene lookup returns CDR1 LGHNA and CDR2 YSLEER. Deletions cut 4 bases from V and 4 bases from J, with 16 bases between. This receptor was identified in a woman aged 25-40 years in good health and CMV-seronegative. The chain uses TRBV4-3 and TRBJ2-5; TRBD2 might be the D (6 bases). Sequences were obtained from PBMCs. This CDR3 is CASSPTGDLGETQYF. CDR3 coding DNA: TGCGCCAGCAGCCCCACGGGGGATCTTGGAGAGACCCAGTACTTC.